This TCR beta chain was recorded in a study of blood T cell repertoires in COVID-19. Study background: The study drew acute and convalescent COVID-19 samples from the United States, Italy and Spain.

The method was immunoSEQ multiplex PCR; TCRdb's version includes in-frame clones alone and lacks a portion of them. The sample contains hundreds of thousands of clones, approximately 88% of which appear only once. This clone showed up just once. CDR3 length equals 15 residues. After removal of 6 bases from V and 0 bases from J, the junction contained 5 bases not matched to a gene. The germline CDR1 and CDR2 sequences are SGHTA and FQGNSA. The rearrangement links TRBV7-2 to TRBJ2-1, with 7 bases fitting TRBD1. This clonotype originated in a woman between 50 and 59 years old with active or convalescent COVID-19. Sequenced material: peripheral blood. CDR3 protein: CASSQQGSSYNEQFF. CDR3 nucleotide sequence: TGTGCCAGCAGTCAACAGGGGAGCTCCTACAATGAGCAGTTCTTC.